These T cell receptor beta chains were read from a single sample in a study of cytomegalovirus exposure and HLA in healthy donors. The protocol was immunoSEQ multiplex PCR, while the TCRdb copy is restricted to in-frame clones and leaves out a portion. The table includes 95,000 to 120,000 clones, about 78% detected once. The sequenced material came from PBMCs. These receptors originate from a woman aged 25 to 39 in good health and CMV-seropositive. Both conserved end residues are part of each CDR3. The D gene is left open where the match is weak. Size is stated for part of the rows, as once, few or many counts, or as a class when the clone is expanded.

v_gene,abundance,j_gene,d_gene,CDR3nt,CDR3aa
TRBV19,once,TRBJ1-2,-,TGTGCCAGTAGTGTGGCCATTGGCTACACCTTC,CASSVAIGYTF
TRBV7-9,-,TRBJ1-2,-,TGTGCCAGCAGCTTAGCTACAGGGACAATACCTTATGGCTACACCTTC,CASSLATGTIPYGYTF
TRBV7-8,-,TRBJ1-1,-,TGTGCCAGCAGCCCATGGGACAATATAGCCACTGAAGCTTTCTTT,CASSPWDNIATEAFF
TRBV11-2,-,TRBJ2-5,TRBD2,TGTGCCAGCAGCTGGACTAGCGGGGAGACCCAGTACTTC,CASSWTSGETQYF
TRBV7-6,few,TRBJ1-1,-,TGTGCCAGCAGTCTCGGGTGGAACACTGAAGCTTTCTTT,CASSLGWNTEAFF
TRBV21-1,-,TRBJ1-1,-,TGTGCCAGCAGCAAAGTCGCTACTCCGGGGGTGGAAGCTTTCTTT,CASSKVATPGVEAFF
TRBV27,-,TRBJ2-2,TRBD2,TGTGCCAGCAGTTTCCGAGCGGGACCGACCGGGGAGCTGTTTTTT,CASSFRAGPTGELFF
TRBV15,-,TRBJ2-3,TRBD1,TGTGCCACCAGCAGAGGCCTCTGGACCGGGACAGGGACAGATACGCAGTATTTT,CATSRGLWTGTGTDTQYF
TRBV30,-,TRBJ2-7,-,TGTGCCTGGAAAGCACGGGATGGTTTCGAGCAGTACTTC,CAWKARDGFEQYF
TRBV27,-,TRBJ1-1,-,TGTGCCAGCAGTTTATCGCGGGGGGCATTCAGGACTGAAGCTTTCTTT,CASSLSRGAFRTEAFF
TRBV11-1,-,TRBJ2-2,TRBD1,TGTGCCAGCAGCTTAGAGAGAACAGGGGGCTTTCACGGGGAGCTGTTTTTT,CASSLERTGGFHGELFF
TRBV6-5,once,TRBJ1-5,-,TGTGCCAGCTATCGGGGTAATCAGCCCCAGCATTTT,CASYRGNQPQHF
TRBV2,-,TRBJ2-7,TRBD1,TGTGCCACGCGTCGGGACAGTTTCTACGAGCAGTACTTC,CATRRDSFYEQYF
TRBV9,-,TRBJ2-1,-,TGTGCCAGCAGCGTAGTCGGCAGGGGAGGGGATGAGCAGTTCTTC,CASSVVGRGGDEQFF
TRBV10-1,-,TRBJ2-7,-,TGCGCCAGCAGTGAGGACCCCTCAGGGGCCTACGAGCAGTACTTC,CASSEDPSGAYEQYF
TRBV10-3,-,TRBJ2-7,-,TGTGCCATCAGTGAAGGTAGGGAGGTTTCCTACGAGCAGTACTTC,CAISEGREVSYEQYF
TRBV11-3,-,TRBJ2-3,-,TGTGCCAGCAGCCTAAGGACAGACACAGATACGCAGTATTTT,CASSLRTDTDTQYF
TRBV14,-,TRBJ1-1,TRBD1,TGTGCCAGCAGCCGACAGGGTTCGGCTTTCTTT,CASSRQGSAFF
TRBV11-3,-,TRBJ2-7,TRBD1,TGTGCCAGCAGCGATAGGACAGGGCGGTACGAGCAGTACTTC,CASSDRTGRYEQYF
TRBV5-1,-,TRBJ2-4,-,TGCGCCAGCAGCTCCGAAGACAGCCTCCTAGCCAAAAACATTCAGTACTTC,CASSSEDSLLAKNIQYF
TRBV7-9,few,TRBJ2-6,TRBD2,TGTTCCAGCAGCTTAGAGAGGGGAGGGCCGACGGGAGGGGCCAACGTCCTGACTTTC,CSSSLERGGPTGGANVLTF
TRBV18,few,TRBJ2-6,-,TGTGCCAGCTCACCAAGACAGACGACTGGGGCCAACGTCCTGACTTTC,CASSPRQTTGANVLTF
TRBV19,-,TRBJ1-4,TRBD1,TGTGCCAGTAGTATCCAGGGGGCTGGCCCTTCCCTTGAAAAACTGTTTTTT,CASSIQGAGPSLEKLFF
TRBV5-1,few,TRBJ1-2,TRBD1,TGCGCCAGCAGCTGGGGACAGGAAGCTAACTATGGCTACACCTTC,CASSWGQEANYGYTF
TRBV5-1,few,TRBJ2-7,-,TGCGCCAGCAGCTTGATGGAGACGGGGGAGCAGTACTTC,CASSLMETGEQYF
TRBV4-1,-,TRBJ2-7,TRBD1,TGCGCCAGCAGCCAAACTTCCGGGACAGGGACCTCCTACGAGCAGTACTTC,CASSQTSGTGTSYEQYF
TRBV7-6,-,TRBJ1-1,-,TGTGCCAGCAGCTTAGCCGGGAGGAACACTGAAGCTTTCTTT,CASSLAGRNTEAFF
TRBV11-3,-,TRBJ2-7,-,TGTGCCAGCAGCTTAGTCGTCACTTCCTACGAGCAGTACTTC,CASSLVVTSYEQYF
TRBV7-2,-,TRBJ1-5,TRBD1,TGTGCCAGCAGCTTAGAGCAGGGGGCGAAAAACAATCAGCCCCAGCATTTT,CASSLEQGAKNNQPQHF
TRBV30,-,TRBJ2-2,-,TGTGCCTGGAGTCTTGACTTAATCAACACCGGGGAGCTGTTTTTT,CAWSLDLINTGELFF
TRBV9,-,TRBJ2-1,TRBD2,TGTGCCAGCAGCCAAACTAGCGGGAGCTACAATGAGCAGTTCTTC,CASSQTSGSYNEQFF
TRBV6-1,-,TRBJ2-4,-,TGTGCCAGCAGAAAAGAGGGGGAAGCCAAAAACATTCAGTACTTC,CASRKEGEAKNIQYF